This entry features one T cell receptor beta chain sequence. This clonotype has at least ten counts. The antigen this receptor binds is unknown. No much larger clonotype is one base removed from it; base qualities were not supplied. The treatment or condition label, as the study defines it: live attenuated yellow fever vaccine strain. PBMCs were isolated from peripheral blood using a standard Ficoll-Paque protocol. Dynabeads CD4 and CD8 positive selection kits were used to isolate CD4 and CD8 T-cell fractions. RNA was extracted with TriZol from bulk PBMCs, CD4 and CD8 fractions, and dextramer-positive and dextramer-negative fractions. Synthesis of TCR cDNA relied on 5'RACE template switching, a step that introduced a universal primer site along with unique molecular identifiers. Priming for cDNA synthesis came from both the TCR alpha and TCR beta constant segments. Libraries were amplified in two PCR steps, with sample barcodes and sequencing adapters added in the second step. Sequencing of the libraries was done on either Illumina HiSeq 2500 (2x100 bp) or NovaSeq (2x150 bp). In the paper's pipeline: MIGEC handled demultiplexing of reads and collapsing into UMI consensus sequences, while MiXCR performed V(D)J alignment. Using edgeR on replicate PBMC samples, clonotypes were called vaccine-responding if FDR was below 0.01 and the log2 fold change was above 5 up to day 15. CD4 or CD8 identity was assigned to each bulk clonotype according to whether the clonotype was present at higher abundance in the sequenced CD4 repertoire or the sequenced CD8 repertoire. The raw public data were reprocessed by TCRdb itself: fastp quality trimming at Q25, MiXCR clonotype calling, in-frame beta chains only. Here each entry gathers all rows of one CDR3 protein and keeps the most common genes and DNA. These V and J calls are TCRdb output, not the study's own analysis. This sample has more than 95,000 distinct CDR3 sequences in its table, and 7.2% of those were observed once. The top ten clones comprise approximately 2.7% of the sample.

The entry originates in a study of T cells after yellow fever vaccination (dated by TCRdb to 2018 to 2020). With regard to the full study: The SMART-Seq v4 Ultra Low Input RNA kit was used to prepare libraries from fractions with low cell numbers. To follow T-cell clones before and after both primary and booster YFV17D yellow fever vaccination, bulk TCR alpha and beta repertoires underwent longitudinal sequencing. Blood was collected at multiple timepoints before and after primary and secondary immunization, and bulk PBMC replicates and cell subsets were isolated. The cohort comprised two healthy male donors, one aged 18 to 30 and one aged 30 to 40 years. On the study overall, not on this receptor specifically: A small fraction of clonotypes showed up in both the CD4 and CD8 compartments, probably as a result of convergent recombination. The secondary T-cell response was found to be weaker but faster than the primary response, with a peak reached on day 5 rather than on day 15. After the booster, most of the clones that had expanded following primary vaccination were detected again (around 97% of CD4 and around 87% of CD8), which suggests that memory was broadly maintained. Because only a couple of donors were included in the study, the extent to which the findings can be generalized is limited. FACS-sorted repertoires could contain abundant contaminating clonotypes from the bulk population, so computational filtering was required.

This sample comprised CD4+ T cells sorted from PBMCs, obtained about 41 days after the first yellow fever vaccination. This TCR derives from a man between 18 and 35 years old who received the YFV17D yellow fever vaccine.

The sequenced DNA: TGTGCCAGCGGGGGGCAGGGGGAATACAATGAGCAGTTCTTC. It translates to CASGGQGEYNEQFF. The sequence joins TRBV7-3 to TRBJ2-1; tentative D gene TRBD1, with 7 bases matching. V sheds 8 bases and J sheds 4 bases, leaving 15 bases between their ends. Measured from the cysteine to the phenylalanine, the CDR3 is 14 residues long. Only CDR3 DNA remains: 42 bases, in frame from the first base. The germline V gene yields SGHTA for CDR1 and FQGTGA for CDR2.